The 25 T cell receptor beta chains presented below share a single source sample, sequenced in a study of response to subunit inactivated influenza vaccine. In TCRdb, the RT-PCR reads were re-called with MiXCR into one record per CDR3 protein. Found here are around 850,000 distinct CDR3 sequences, roughly 18% of them singletons; the top ten hold roughly a tenth. The sequenced sample was PBMCs from blood, obtained 5 days after vaccination. These receptors came from a man aged 50 to 60 who received an inactivated influenza vaccine.

V is TRBV6-2 or TRBV6-3 and J is TRBJ2-7, with 12 positions matching TRBD2. V trimming: 4 bases; J trimming: 0 bases; junction bases outside the gene matches: 7. The CDR3 consists of 17 residues. Germline CDR1 MNHEY, CDR2 SVGEGT. The CDR3 sequence: CASSFRLAGAFSYEQYF. Written as DNA, the CDR3 is TGTGCCAGCAGTTTCAGACTAGCGGGGGCCTTCTCCTACGAGCAGTACTTC.

The chain is built from TRBV20-1 and TRBJ2-1, with D perhaps given as TRBD1 or TRBD2 (5 bases each). CDR3 length equals 15 residues. Germline CDR1 DFQATT, CDR2 SNEGSKA (reference sequence). The ends were cut back, 4 bases at V and 5 bases at J, with 18 bases in the middle. CDR3 DNA sequence: TGCAGTGCTACCAAACGTCCCGGGACCAACAATGAGCAGTTCTTC. Its translation is CSATKRPGTNNEQFF.

Of note for this clonotype: This may come from a read error, since a much larger clone is one base off. The V gene is TRBV12-3 or TRBV12-4, the J gene TRBJ2-3; D is perhaps TRBD1 (5 bases). There are 14 residues in the CDR3. This chain's CDR3 is CARSFSGNTDTQYF. The CDR3 DNA follows: TGTGCCCGCAGTTTTTCAGGGAACACAGATACGCAGTATTTT.

This chain uses TRBV10-1 with TRBJ2-3; 9 bases agree with TRBD2. The CDR3 loop spans 16 amino acids. V gave up 7 bases and J gave up 8 bases; unmatched junction bases: 16. Germline CDR1 reads WNHNN; CDR2 reads SYGVQD (reference sequence). CDR3 residues: CASTPGTAGGFTTQYF. In nucleotides, the CDR3 is TGCGCCAGCACCCCCGGGACAGCGGGGGGTTTTACTACGCAGTATTTT.

The CDR3 bases are TGTGCCACCAGTGATACTAGCGGGAGCTACGAGCAGTACTTC. Residues: CATSDTSGSYEQYF. The rearrangement links TRBV24-1 to TRBJ2-7; 11 bases fit TRBD2. Germline V gene lookup returns CDR1 KGHDR and CDR2 SFDVKD. CDR3 length equals 14 residues. Trimming removed 3 bases from V and 3 bases from J; junction bases left unmatched: 0.

The chain carries TRBV20-1 and TRBJ2-3; 16 bases align to TRBD2. Germline V gene lookup returns CDR1 DFQATT and CDR2 SNEGSKA (reference sequence). The CDR3 extends over 16 amino acids. Trimming cost V 3 bases and J 4 bases; bases outside gene matches: 4. CDR3 nucleotide sequence: TGCAGTGCTAGGGCCGGGACTAGCGGGAGGGCAGATACGCAGTATTTT. Its translation: CSARAGTSGRADTQYF.

This clonotype has a count of ten or more. The chain recombines TRBV7-2 with TRBJ2-3, with no clear D. Trimming pared 2 bases from V and 2 bases from J, leaving 11 bases between. The CDR3 is 15 amino acids. Germline V CDR1 and CDR2: SGHTA, FQGNSA. The CDR3 DNA follows: TGTGCCAGCAGCTTATCCATGAGTATCACAGATACGCAGTATTTT. Its protein is CASSLSMSITDTQYF.

This clonotype turned up a few times. V and J are TRBV20-1 and TRBJ2-1; either TRBD1 or TRBD2 may fit D (6 bases each). V was clipped by 2 bases and J by 5 bases, with 16 bases between them. The CDR3 is made up of 15 amino acids. The germline V gene encodes CDR1 DFQATT and CDR2 SNEGSKA (reference sequence). CDR3 region: CSARKNRGTNNEQFF. The CDR3 coding sequence is TGCAGTGCTAGAAAGAATCGGGGGACAAACAATGAGCAGTTCTTC.

This chain uses TRBV20-1 with TRBJ2-7, with unresolved D. The V and J ends lost 3 bases and 5 bases respectively, with 8 bases between them. The germline CDR1 and CDR2 sequences are DFQATT and SNEGSKA (reference sequence). The CDR3 totals 11 residues. This CDR3 reads CSASIDDEQYF. Here the CDR3 DNA reads TGCAGTGCTAGCATTGACGACGAGCAGTACTTC.

As for this clonotype: An end of the junction does not agree with germline; a read error may underlie this. V usage is TRBV2 and J usage is TRBJ2-7, with TRBD1 identical over 9 bases. The germline CDR1 and CDR2 sequences are SNHLY and FYNNEI. The CDR3 sequence is 15 residues long. The CDR3 DNA follows: TGTGCCAGCAGTGACACCGGGACAGGGTCCTTCGAGCAGTACTTC. Protein product: CASSDTGTGSFEQYF.

In this sample, this clonotype turned up a few times. This chain connects TRBV29-1 to TRBJ1-2; 10 positions match TRBD1. In germline, CDR1 is SQVTM, CDR2 ANQGSEA. Losses at the gene ends were 6 bases for V and 4 bases for J; bases not matched to a gene: 17. The CDR3 loop spans 17 amino acids. CDR3 in DNA: TGCAGCGTCACACTCCTCGGGACAGGGGAAGGGGGCTATGGCTACACCTTC. It specifies CSVTLLGTGEGGYGYTF.

The chain recombines TRBV6-2 or TRBV6-3 with TRBJ2-7; D gene ambiguous. CDR1 is MNHEY and CDR2 is SVGEGT in the germline V gene. V was clipped by 0 bases and J by 1 base, with 13 bases between them. The CDR3 has 16 amino acids. The CDR3 protein is CASSYSRMGRSYEQYF. As DNA, the CDR3 is TGTGCCAGCAGTTACTCGAGAATGGGCAGATCCTACGAGCAGTACTTC.

J is TRBJ2-2 and V is TRBV20-1; 7 bases line up with TRBD2. The V gene's germline CDR1 is DFQATT and CDR2 SNEGSKA (reference sequence). Unmatched junction bases numbered 5, after V lost 0 bases and J lost 4 bases. CDR3 size: 15 residues. Written as DNA, the CDR3 is TGCAGTGCTAGAGATCTAACGGGGGGCACCGGGGAGCTGTTTTTT. It specifies CSARDLTGGTGELFF.

This clonotype has more than one count but fewer than ten. The chain has TRBV3-1 and TRBJ2-7, with D possibly TRBD2 on 6 matching bases. This CDR3 has 16 residues. V lost 4 bases and J 4 bases, leaving 20 bases between the germline ends. The germline CDR1 and CDR2 sequences are LGHDT and YNNKEL (reference sequence). CDR3 nucleotides: TGTGCCAGCAGCCGGGAGGCCGGAATTGCGGTTTACGAGCAGTACTTC. It specifies CASSREAGIAVYEQYF.

This clonotype was seen a few times. The CDR3 loop reads CSATPGGSGNTIYF. In DNA form, the CDR3 reads TGCAGTGCTACCCCCGGAGGGAGCGGAAACACCATATATTTT. This chain links TRBV20-1 with TRBJ1-3; the D is unclear. V dropped 4 bases and J dropped 4 bases, with 14 bases sitting between them. This CDR3 comprises 14 residues. Germline lookup yields CDR1 DFQATT and CDR2 SNEGSKA (reference sequence).

This rearrangement joins TRBV19 to TRBJ2-2; maybe TRBD1 (6 bases). V was shortened by 5 bases and J by 1 base, with 11 bases between the two germline ends. Per the germline V gene, CDR1 is LNHDA and CDR2 is SQIVND (reference sequence). CDR3 size: 15 residues. CDR3 bases: TGTGCCAGTAGTTCCTGGGACATGAACACCGGGGAGCTGTTTTTT. Its protein is CASSSWDMNTGELFF.

CDR3 bases: TGCAGTATAAGGAAGTCCCTCTCCTATAATTCACCCCTCCACTTT. Translation: CSIRKSLSYNSPLHF. V and J are TRBV20-1 and TRBJ1-6; D is unresolved. Per germline, CDR1 DFQATT and CDR2 SNEGSKA (reference sequence). Deletions cut 8 bases from V and 0 bases from J, with 14 bases between. CDR3 length: 15 amino acids.

The rearrangement links TRBV9 to TRBJ2-2; D is undetermined. Trimming shortened V by 0 bases and J by 0 bases, and 9 bases separated the two germline ends. CDR3 length: 16 amino acids. The germline V gene has CDR1 SGDLS and CDR2 YYNGEE. The CDR3 coding sequence is TGTGCCAGCAGCGTAGAGGTGGGGACGAACACCGGGGAGCTGTTTTTT. Residues: CASSVEVGTNTGELFF.

Points on this clonotype: The limits of the CDR3 on the DNA are not certain, so only TCRdb's listed CDR3 is given. This rearrangement joins TRBV3-1 to TRBJ2-7; the table gives TRBD1 as D, unverified against the DNA. In germline, CDR1 is LGHDT, CDR2 YNNKEL (reference sequence). Counting both end residues, the CDR3 totals 14 amino acids. This CDR3 is CASSQSGRADEQYF.

The V gene is TRBV27, the J gene TRBJ2-7; possible D gene TRBD2, 5 bases. The V gene lost 7 bases and the J gene lost 0 bases, with 19 bases spanning the gap. The CDR3 contains 16 residues. CDR1 MNHEY and CDR2 SMNVEV come from the germline V gene (reference sequence). The chain's CDR3 is CASTSLVARSSYEQYF. In nucleotides, the CDR3 is TGTGCCAGCACCTCTCTCGTAGCGCGTAGCTCCTACGAGCAGTACTTC.

This clonotype has only a few counts. The gene calls are TRBV12-3 or TRBV12-4 and TRBJ2-3; tentatively, D is TRBD2 (5 bases). The V and J ends lost 7 bases and 10 bases respectively, with 15 bases between them. The CDR3 consists of 12 residues. Here the CDR3 reads CASNPSGSAQYF. In DNA, the CDR3 is TGTGCCAGCAATCCCTCTGGGAGTGCGCAGTATTTT.

The chain carries TRBV7-8 and TRBJ2-2; D is uncertain. Germline CDR1 and CDR2: SGHVS and FQNEAQ. The V end was cut by 1 base, the J end by 6 bases, with 9 bases between. This CDR3 has 14 amino acids. This CDR3 is CASSLVVGPGELFF. CDR3 DNA: TGTGCCAGCAGCTTAGTTGTAGGGCCCGGGGAGCTGTTTTTT.

This clonotype showed up just a few times. The rearrangement joins TRBV12-3 or TRBV12-4 to TRBJ1-6; the match to TRBD1 covers 7 bases. CDR3 length: 14 amino acids. J was trimmed by 8 bases and V by 8 bases; bases with no gene match: 9. For the CDR3, the DNA is TGTGCCAGCTCCGGAGGGGGCGCTTATTCACCCCTCCACTTT. Protein sequence: CASSGGGAYSPLHF.

This clonotype was recorded a few times. The chain carries TRBV25-1 and TRBJ2-1; D call uncertain. This CDR3 has 12 amino acids. Per germline, CDR1 MGHDK and CDR2 SYGVNS. V lost 8 bases to trimming and J lost 2 bases, with 7 bases between them. CDR3 nucleotide sequence: TGTGCCAGCGGTTGGACCTACAATGAGCAGTTCTTC. As protein: CASGWTYNEQFF.

V usage is TRBV7-2 and J usage is TRBJ2-7; D call uncertain. CDR3 size: 14 residues. The germline gives CDR1 SGHTA, CDR2 FQGNSA. V lost 2 bases to trimming and J lost 0 bases, with 8 bases between them. This chain's CDR3 is CASSLLLNSYEQYF. The CDR3 DNA follows: TGTGCCAGCAGCTTATTGTTGAACTCCTACGAGCAGTACTTC.